These 24 T cell receptor beta chains originate from one sample sequenced in a study of response to subunit inactivated influenza vaccine. TCRdb analysed the RT-PCR reads with MiXCR anew, one entry per CDR3 protein. The sample holds 500,000 to 650,000 distinct CDR3 sequences, about 7.6% seen once. The starting material was PBMCs from blood, obtained about 24 months after vaccination. The receptors derive from a man aged 45-69 years who received an inactivated influenza vaccine.

The V and J genes are TRBV15 and TRBJ2-5, with no clear D. Per the germline V gene, CDR1 is LNHNV and CDR2 is YYDKDF (reference sequence). V was cut by 4 bases and J by 2 bases, with 11 bases left in between. There are 14 residues in the CDR3. CDR3 residues: CATSNPAAQETQYF. DNA of the CDR3: TGTGCCACCAGCAACCCAGCAGCTCAAGAGACCCAGTACTTC. The full variable domain, with the rest looked up from reference TRBV15 and TRBJ2-5, is DAMVIQNPRYQVTQFGKPVTLSCSQTLNHNVMYWYQQKSSQAPKLLFHYYDKDFNNEADTPDNFQSRRPNTSFCFLDIRSPGLGDTAMYLCATSNPAAQETQYFGPGTRLLVL.

This clonotype was observed at least ten times. The chain's CDR3 is CASSSTSGMAGELFF. Here the CDR3 DNA reads TGCGCCAGCAGCTCGACTAGCGGGATGGCCGGGGAGCTGTTTTTT. The chain carries TRBV5-1 and TRBJ2-2; TRBD2 matches at 11 bases. This CDR3 is 15 amino acids long. V trimming: 3 bases; J trimming: 6 bases; junction bases outside the gene matches: 4. Germline values: CDR1 SGHRS, CDR2 YFSETQ.

Ten or more counts support this clonotype. Germline is not matched at one junction end, which may reflect a read error. V is TRBV7-7 and J is TRBJ2-5, with 11 bases fitting TRBD2. Germline V lookup: CDR1 SSHAT, CDR2 FNYEAQ (reference sequence). The CDR3 contains 14 residues. The CDR3 spells CASSYTSGGETQYF. The CDR3 DNA follows: TGTGCTAGCAGCTACACTAGCGGGGGAGAGACCCAGTACTTC.

This clonotype appeared many times. The CDR3 protein is CASRERSGYEQYF. The CDR3 region has the DNA TGTGCCAGCAGAGAACGGTCCGGGTACGAGCAGTACTTC. The gene calls are TRBV12-3 or TRBV12-4 and TRBJ2-7; D remains unclear. Between the trimmed V and J ends, which lost 6 bases and 4 bases, there was a span of 13 bases. The CDR3 covers 13 residues.

This clonotype was detected many times. This rearrangement joins TRBV5-6 to TRBJ2-3, with D tentatively TRBD1 (6 bases). V was trimmed by 0 bases and J by 4 bases, leaving 12 bases between them. From germline, CDR1 is SGHDT and CDR2 YYEEEE. The CDR3 contains 15 residues. This chain's CDR3 is CASSLEQGGADTQYF. CDR3 bases: TGTGCCAGCAGCTTGGAACAGGGCGGCGCAGATACGCAGTATTTT. Supplemented by reference TRBV5-6 and TRBJ2-3, the full variable domain reads DAGVTQSPTHLIKTRGQQVTLRCSPKSGHDTVSWYQQALGQGPQFIFQYYEEEERQRGNFPDRFSGHQFPNYSSELNVNALLLGDSALYLCASSLEQGGADTQYFGPGTRLTVL.

The rearrangement joins TRBV20-1 to TRBJ2-1; D call uncertain. Germline-derived CDR1 and CDR2 are DFQATT and SNEGSKA (reference sequence). The V end lost 4 bases, the J end lost 5 bases, and 24 bases lay between the germline ends. CDR3 length: 17 amino acids. The CDR3 DNA sequence: TGCAGTGCTACCCCTTCGCGGCCAGGCGGAATAAACAATGAGCAGTTCTTC. Residues: CSATPSRPGGINNEQFF.

This clonotype was seen only a few times. The CDR3 coding sequence is TGCAGCCCCCGGGACAGCCAAAATGAGCAGTTCTTC. It encodes CSPRDSQNEQFF. The chain couples TRBV20-1 to TRBJ2-1; 7 bases match TRBD1. Per the germline V gene, CDR1 is DFQATT and CDR2 is SNEGSKA (reference sequence). The CDR3 runs 12 residues.

This chain links TRBV9 with TRBJ2-1; 9 bases are shared with TRBD2. This CDR3 region has 15 residues. V trimming: 4 bases; J trimming: 7 bases; junction bases outside the gene matches: 9. Germline lookup yields CDR1 SGDLS and CDR2 YYNGEE. CDR3 region: CASSQGGLALNEQFF. For the CDR3, the DNA is TGTGCCAGCAGCCAAGGGGGACTAGCTCTTAATGAGCAGTTCTTC.

A note on this clonotype: A much larger clone lies one base from this, so it may be a read error. This chain joins TRBV7-8 and TRBJ2-1; TRBD2 is a possible D gene (5 bases). With 6 bases removed from V and 0 bases from J, the gap between germline ends came to 18 bases. Germline-derived CDR1 and CDR2 are SGHVS and FQNEAQ. The CDR3 sequence is 17 residues long. The CDR3 DNA reads as TGTGCCAGCAGGCGACGAACTGGCGGGCCCTCCTACAATGAGCAGTTCTTC. Its protein is CASRRRTGGPSYNEQFF.

This clonotype was seen repeatedly, ten times or more. Mismatch with germline at one junction end may stem from a read error. V gene TRBV12-3 or TRBV12-4 combines with J gene TRBJ1-1, with D perhaps matching TRBD1 (5 bases). There are 13 residues in the CDR3. The CDR3 sequence: CASSLGGGTEAFF. The CDR3 DNA reads as TGTGCCAGCAGCTTAGGCGGGGGCACTGAAGCTTTCTTT.

The table lists this clonotype with a few counts. V gene TRBV7-2 combines with J gene TRBJ2-7; 7 bases agree with TRBD1. There are 12 residues in the CDR3. The germline V gene encodes CDR1 SGHTA and CDR2 FQGNSA. The J segment lost 5 bases and the V segment lost 5 bases, leaving 3 bases of the junction unmatched. The CDR3 loop reads CASSRGLHEQYF. In DNA form, the CDR3 reads TGTGCCAGCAGCAGGGGGCTCCACGAGCAGTACTTC.

The chain is built from TRBV4-2 and TRBJ1-5; D is unresolved. This CDR3 contains 14 residues. The germline V gene encodes CDR1 LGHNA and CDR2 YNFKEQ. V was cut by 1 base and J by 3 bases, with 7 bases left in between. The CDR3, as DNA: TGTGCCAGCAGCCAAGGGGGAGACAATCAGCCCCAGCATTTT. This codes for CASSQGGDNQPQHF.

V gene TRBV20-1 combines with J gene TRBJ2-3; the D gene could be TRBD1 or TRBD2 (5 bases each). Deletions cut 6 bases from V and 3 bases from J, with 13 bases between. Germline loops: CDR1 DFQATT, CDR2 SNEGSKA (reference sequence). This CDR3 spans 13 amino acids. CDR3 loop: CSAPGRRTDTQYF. In DNA, the CDR3 is TGCAGTGCCCCGGGACGGAGGACAGATACGCAGTATTTT.

Ten or more counts support this clonotype. The chain joins TRBV6-6 to TRBJ2-1; either TRBD1 or TRBD2 may fit D (6 bases each). CDR3 length: 13 residues. V was clipped by 5 bases and J by 4 bases, with 9 bases between them. Germline V gives CDR1 MNHNY, CDR2 SVGAGI (reference sequence). CDR3 nucleotides: TGTGCCAGCAGTGGGGGGCAATACAATGAGCAGTTCTTC. This codes for CASSGGQYNEQFF.

The chain has TRBV24-1 and TRBJ2-4, with a weak D call TRBD2 (6 bases). Germline assignment: CDR1 KGHDR and CDR2 SFDVKD. There are 14 residues in the CDR3. With 3 bases removed from V and 9 bases from J, the gap between germline ends came to 14 bases. CDR3 residues: CATSDAVEGGIQYF. CDR3 nucleotide sequence: TGTGCCACCAGTGATGCCGTGGAGGGTGGCATTCAGTACTTC.

This clonotype has a count of ten or more. The chain is built from TRBV28 and TRBJ1-5; no reliable D call. The CDR3 runs 14 residues. The V end lost 8 bases, the J end lost 3 bases, and 14 bases lay between the germline ends. Germline V gene data show CDR1 as MDHEN and CDR2 as SYDVKM. In DNA, the CDR3 is TGTGCCAGCGGCCTGGACGGGTACAATCAGCCCCAGCATTTT. As protein: CASGLDGYNQPQHF.

Turning to this clonotype: Given the absence of the conserved phenylalanine or tryptophan at the CDR3 end, a read error is likely. The gene calls are TRBV6-2 or TRBV6-3 and TRBJ2-1; 9 bases are a match to TRBD2. J gave up 4 bases and V 6 bases, and 7 bases lay outside the gene matches. The CDR3 extends over 15 amino acids. Per germline, CDR1 MNHEY and CDR2 SVGEGT. The CDR3 coding sequence is TGTGCCAGCAGCCTGACTAGCGGAACATACAATGAGCAGTTCATC. Translated: CASSLTSGTYNEQFI.

This clonotype was counted between two and nine times. This chain joins TRBV6-5 and TRBJ1-3; TRBD1 might be the D (6 bases). The CDR3 covers 14 residues. The germline V and J ends were trimmed by 8 bases and 3 bases, with 14 bases remaining between them. From germline, CDR1 is MNHEY and CDR2 SVGAGI. The CDR3 here is CASGYRDGGNTIYF. The CDR3 coding sequence is TGTGCCAGCGGATACAGGGACGGTGGAAACACCATATATTTT.

This clonotype was recorded many times. The chain has TRBV29-1 and TRBJ1-4; 7 nucleotides align to TRBD1. With 7 bases clipped from V and 6 bases from J, the junction kept 5 bases outside the gene matches. The CDR3 spans 12 residues. Germline V gene lookup returns CDR1 SQVTM and CDR2 ANQGSEA. The CDR3 protein is CSAAGQYEKLFF. The DNA for the CDR3 is TGCAGCGCCGCGGGACAGTATGAAAAACTGTTTTTT.

This clonotype was seen ten or more times. The V gene is TRBV6-5, the J gene TRBJ2-6; D is perhaps TRBD1 or TRBD2 (5 bases each). CDR3 length: 17 amino acids. V was pared by 0 bases and J by 2 bases, with 11 bases between. Germline V gives CDR1 MNHEY, CDR2 SVGAGI. The CDR3 region is CASSYSTGLTGANVLTF. Written as DNA, the CDR3 is TGTGCCAGCAGTTACTCGACGGGGCTAACTGGGGCCAACGTCCTGACTTTC.

There are a few counts of this clonotype. This rearrangement joins TRBV20-1 to TRBJ1-2, with a weak D call TRBD1 (5 bases). This CDR3 has 13 residues. CDR1 and CDR2 from the germline V gene are DFQATT and SNEGSKA (reference sequence). V shed 4 bases and J shed 0 bases, with 9 bases lying between them. The CDR3 DNA follows: TGCAGTGCTAAAGACAGAACTAACTATGGCTACACCTTC. Protein: CSAKDRTNYGYTF.

This clonotype was detected many times. The rearrangement joins TRBV29-1 to TRBJ1-2; no clear D. The CDR3 runs to 12 residues. Trimming left V 2 bases short and J 1 base short, with 5 bases between. Germline CDR1 and CDR2: SQVTM and ANQGSEA. CDR3 loop: CSVEQINYGYTF. The CDR3 coding sequence is TGCAGCGTTGAACAGATTAACTATGGCTACACCTTC.

This clonotype was seen repeatedly, ten times or more. The chain joins TRBV9 to TRBJ2-1; D not resolved. Germline assignment: CDR1 SGDLS and CDR2 YYNGEE. V lost 0 bases, J lost 5 bases, and 18 bases lay in between. This CDR3 has 17 amino acids. This CDR3 reads CASSVGWALPRNNEQFF. The CDR3 coding sequence is TGTGCCAGCAGCGTAGGATGGGCTTTGCCCAGGAACAATGAGCAGTTCTTC.

V gene TRBV4-1 combines with J gene TRBJ2-5; D unresolved. This CDR3 region has 15 residues. V gave up 0 bases and J gave up 9 bases, with 17 bases separating them. Germline V gives CDR1 MGHRA, CDR2 YSYEKL. CDR3 residues: CASSQDGSNPIAQYF. The CDR3 nucleotides read TGCGCCAGCAGCCAAGATGGGTCGAACCCTATTGCCCAGTACTTC.